Following are 22 T cell receptor beta chains from one sample sequenced in a study of PD-1 blockade in classical Hodgkin lymphoma. TCRdb keeps only in-frame clones here, not all; method: immunoSEQ multiplex PCR. The data show around 30,000 clones, approximately 78% seen once. Time point denoted: cycle 4 day 1 (C4D1), after less than 7 weeks of nivolumab. Exposure to brentuximab vedotin varied, and each patient had relapsed following autologous stem cell transplantation. Isolation of CD4+ T cells from thawed PBMCs was performed by magnetic negative selection. Sequencing was performed on CD4+ T cells from blood, taken before the fourth cycle of nivolumab. These receptors were obtained from a human donor with classical Hodgkin lymphoma.

The V and J genes are TRBV19 and TRBJ1-6, with 8 positions matching TRBD1. The junction had 4 bases not matched to a gene; V was cut back by 5 bases and J by 7 bases. The CDR3 spans 14 residues. Per the germline V gene, CDR1 is LNHDA and CDR2 is SQIVND (reference sequence). CDR3 bases: TGTGCCAGTAGTGCAGACAGGGGAAATTCACCCCTCCACTTT. As protein: CASSADRGNSPLHF.

The sample holds one count of this clone. This chain uses TRBV27 with TRBJ1-2; no clear D. The germline CDR1 and CDR2 sequences are MNHEY and SMNVEV (reference sequence). This CDR3 is built from 13 residues. V lost 5 bases, J lost 0 bases, and 7 bases lay in between. The CDR3 here is CASSKEPNYGYTF. Here the CDR3 DNA reads TGTGCCAGCAGTAAAGAGCCTAACTATGGCTACACCTTC.

The rearrangement joins TRBV5-1 to TRBJ2-7, with 9 bases matching TRBD2. The germline CDR1 and CDR2 sequences are SGHRS and YFSETQ. The length of the CDR3 is 14 residues. The junction had 6 bases not matched to a gene; V was cut back by 6 bases and J by 2 bases. The CDR3 DNA reads as TGCGCCAGCAACCCGCGGGGGGGCCCCTACGAGCAGTACTTC. It translates to CASNPRGGPYEQYF.

J is TRBJ1-6 and V is TRBV18, with a possible D match to TRBD1 (5 bases). The V gene's germline CDR1 is KGHSH and CDR2 LQKENI. The CDR3 has 15 amino acids. Trimming took 2 bases from V and 7 from J, leaving 12 bases between them. The CDR3 sequence is CASSPGTGGNSPLHF. Written as DNA, the CDR3 is TGTGCCAGCTCACCAGGGACGGGGGGAAATTCACCCCTCCACTTT.

The chain couples TRBV5-1 to TRBJ2-6; D is uncertain. The V end lost 0 bases, the J end lost 4 bases, and 8 bases lay between the germline ends. Germline CDR1 reads SGHRS; CDR2 reads YFSETQ. The CDR3 is 15 residues long. The CDR3: CASSLVPTGANVLTF. In DNA form, the CDR3 reads TGCGCCAGCAGCTTGGTCCCCACCGGGGCCAACGTCCTGACTTTC.

The V gene is TRBV7-9, the J gene TRBJ2-3; no reliable D call. V dropped 3 bases and J dropped 10 bases, with 11 bases sitting between them. The CDR3 is 12 residues long. CDR1 is SEHNR, CDR2 FQNEAQ, per germline (reference sequence). The CDR3, as DNA: TGTGCCAGCAGCTTTGAACAGACTGCGCAGTATTTT. The encoded protein is CASSFEQTAQYF.

The rearrangement uses TRBV5-1 and TRBJ1-2; D is unclear. Trimming cost V 3 bases and J 3 bases, with 6 bases left between them. The germline gives CDR1 SGHRS, CDR2 YFSETQ. The CDR3 is made up of 12 amino acids. CDR3 sequence: CASSSTHYGYTF. CDR3 nucleotides: TGCGCCAGCAGCTCGACCCACTATGGCTACACCTTC.

The J gene is TRBJ2-7, the V gene TRBV27, with D perhaps TRBD2 (7 bases). This CDR3 is built from 15 residues. The germline gives CDR1 MNHEY, CDR2 SMNVEV (reference sequence). V was shortened by 5 bases and J by 2 bases, with 16 bases between the two germline ends. The CDR3 sequence is CASSRNRGAAYEQYF. CDR3 bases: TGTGCCAGCAGTCGAAACCGGGGGGCGGCCTACGAGCAGTACTTC.

This clone was seen just once. The chain employs TRBV2 and TRBJ2-3; 11 nucleotides align to TRBD2. V gave up 8 bases and J gave up 6 bases; unmatched junction bases: 1. The CDR3 has 12 amino acids. In germline, CDR1 is SNHLY, CDR2 FYNNEI. CDR3 in amino acids: CASGLAGDTQYF. The CDR3, as DNA: TGTGCCAGCGGACTAGCGGGTGATACGCAGTATTTT.

The V gene is TRBV13, the J gene TRBJ1-6; possible D gene TRBD1, 5 bases. The CDR3 totals 16 residues. V lost 2 bases to trimming and J lost 0 bases, with 8 bases between them. Germline V gives CDR1 PRHDT, CDR2 FYEKMQ (reference sequence). The CDR3 loop reads CASSLRQSSYNSPLHF. In DNA form, the CDR3 reads TGTGCCAGCAGCTTAAGACAGAGCTCCTATAATTCACCCCTCCACTTT.

CDR3 DNA: TGCGCCAGCAGCCGTATTTCAAGCACAGATACGCAGTATTTT. This codes for CASSRISSTDTQYF. This rearrangement joins TRBV5-1 to TRBJ2-3; no reliable D call. Looked up from germline, CDR1 is SGHRS and CDR2 is YFSETQ. The V and J ends lost 4 bases and 0 bases respectively, with 9 bases between them. This CDR3 spans 14 amino acids. Variable domain in full (rest from reference TRBV5-1 and TRBJ2-3): KAGVTQTPRYLIKTRGQQVTLSCSPISGHRSVSWYQQTPGQGLQFLFEYFSETQRNKGNFPGRFSGRQFSNSRSEMNVSTLELGDSALYLCASSRISSTDTQYFGPGTRLTVL.

This clone was counted only a few times. The chain links TRBV5-1 to TRBJ2-7; 8 nucleotides line up with TRBD1. With 2 bases clipped from V and 4 bases from J, the junction kept 5 bases outside the gene matches. The germline V gene encodes CDR1 SGHRS and CDR2 YFSETQ. The CDR3 extends over 14 amino acids. The CDR3 spells CASSFNRGSYEQYF. DNA of the CDR3: TGCGCCAGCAGCTTCAACAGGGGGAGTTACGAGCAGTACTTC. The complete variable domain, with remaining parts taken from reference TRBV5-1 and TRBJ2-7, reads KAGVTQTPRYLIKTRGQQVTLSCSPISGHRSVSWYQQTPGQGLQFLFEYFSETQRNKGNFPGRFSGRQFSNSRSEMNVSTLELGDSALYLCASSFNRGSYEQYFGPGTRLTVT.

The CDR3 sequence is CASSLDSNYGYTF. CDR3 in DNA: TGCGCCAGCAGCTTGGACAGTAACTATGGCTACACCTTC. The chain combines TRBV5-1 with TRBJ1-2; D is undetermined. Germline V gene lookup returns CDR1 SGHRS and CDR2 YFSETQ. Trimming took 0 bases from V and 1 from J, leaving 4 bases between them. The CDR3 has 13 amino acids. The variable domain in full, with the rest retrieved from reference TRBV5-1 and TRBJ1-2, is KAGVTQTPRYLIKTRGQQVTLSCSPISGHRSVSWYQQTPGQGLQFLFEYFSETQRNKGNFPGRFSGRQFSNSRSEMNVSTLELGDSALYLCASSLDSNYGYTFGSGTRLTVV.

The genes are TRBV5-1 and TRBJ1-2, with 7 bases matching TRBD1. After removal of 4 bases from V and 4 bases from J, the junction contained 7 bases not matched to a gene. Germline V gene lookup returns CDR1 SGHRS and CDR2 YFSETQ. CDR3 length: 14 amino acids. The CDR3 DNA reads TGCGCCAGCAGCCCCGGGACAGACTTCTATGGCTACACCTTC. Its protein is CASSPGTDFYGYTF.

This rearrangement joins TRBV5-1 to TRBJ1-4, with D perhaps TRBD1 (5 bases). CDR3 length: 13 residues. Germline CDR1 reads SGHRS; CDR2 reads YFSETQ. Between the trimmed V and J ends, which lost 6 bases and 4 bases, there was a span of 10 bases. CDR3 bases: TGCGCCAGCACCCGGGGGTTTAATGAAAAACTGTTTTTT. This encodes CASTRGFNEKLFF.

V gene TRBV30 combines with J gene TRBJ2-5; 9 positions agree with TRBD2. Unmatched junction bases numbered 9, after V lost 5 bases and J lost 5 bases. This CDR3 contains 14 residues. Germline CDR1 and CDR2: GTSNPN and SVGIG (reference sequence). In nucleotides, the CDR3 is TGTGCCTGGGCGGCGGGGGGGCCTTCTGAGACCCAGTACTTC. It is translated as CAWAAGGPSETQYF.

The chain is built from TRBV5-4 and TRBJ2-7; no firm D call. V was shortened by 1 base and J by 1 base, with 9 bases between the two germline ends. The CDR3 consists of 14 residues. Germline V gene lookup returns CDR1 SGHNT and CDR2 YYREEE (reference sequence). CDR3 bases: TGTGCCAGCAGCTTGATAGGTCAGTCCTACGAGCAGTACTTC. It encodes CASSLIGQSYEQYF.

The rearrangement joins TRBV9 to TRBJ2-2, with D possibly called TRBD1 or TRBD2 (5 bases each). The CDR3 consists of 14 residues. V gave up 0 bases and J gave up 4 bases, with 7 bases separating them. In germline, CDR1 is SGDLS, CDR2 YYNGEE. The CDR3 protein is CASSVAGRTGELFF. CDR3 DNA sequence: TGTGCCAGCAGCGTAGCGGGGCGCACCGGGGAGCTGTTTTTT.

V is TRBV2 and J is TRBJ2-3; D is unclear. The germline V and J ends were trimmed by 2 bases and 2 bases, with 8 bases remaining between them. Germline CDR1 reads SNHLY; CDR2 reads FYNNEI. The CDR3 spans 14 residues. The CDR3 nucleotides are TGTGCCAGCAGTGAAAGAGTGTACACAGATACGCAGTATTTT. It yields the protein CASSERVYTDTQYF.

The rearrangement links TRBV10-1 to TRBJ2-7, with TRBD1 identical over 8 bases. CDR1 WNHNN and CDR2 SYGVQD come from the germline V gene (reference sequence). The CDR3 totals 14 residues. The junction had 11 bases not matched to a gene; V was cut back by 8 bases and J by 5 bases. CDR3: CASAPGGAENEQYF. CDR3 bases: TGCGCCAGCGCCCCAGGGGGCGCAGAAAACGAGCAGTACTTC.

This chain links TRBV5-1 with TRBJ1-1; 8 bases fit TRBD1. Germline values: CDR1 SGHRS, CDR2 YFSETQ. This CDR3 has 17 amino acids. The ends lost 4 bases at V and 7 bases at J; junction bases unmatched: 18. CDR3 amino acids: CASSPPSLTGTGSEAFF. The CDR3 nucleotides are TGCGCCAGCAGCCCACCTTCTCTAACCGGGACAGGTAGTGAAGCTTTCTTT.

V gene TRBV5-1 combines with J gene TRBJ2-5, with D maybe TRBD2 (6 bases). CDR3 length: 15 amino acids. Trimming pared 2 bases from V and 5 bases from J, leaving 16 bases between. From germline, CDR1 is SGHRS and CDR2 YFSETQ. Here the CDR3 reads CASSFGGEARETQYF. The CDR3 region has the DNA TGCGCCAGCAGCTTCGGTGGGGAGGCTAGGGAGACCCAGTACTTC.